Listed below are T cell receptor beta chains from one sample, sequenced in a study of blood T cell repertoires in COVID-19. This table comes from immunoSEQ multiplex PCR, and its TCRdb copy is limited to in-frame clones, with some not included. The sample holds a few hundred thousand clones, roughly 85% seen once. The sequencing input was PBMCs or T cells enriched from blood (not recorded which). These TCRs come from a young woman who had recovered from COVID-19. Each CDR3 is given with its conserved first and last residue. Fields, in order: J gene, V gene, D gene, CDR3 protein, CDR3 DNA. D genes are given only for firm matches.

TRBJ1-2	TRBV11-2	TRBD1	CASSLVGQGITNYGYTF	TGTGCCAGCAGCTTAGTGGGACAGGGAATTACTAACTATGGCTACACCTTC
TRBJ1-1	TRBV2	TRBD1	CASRRQGDTEAFF	TGTGCCAGCAGAAGACAGGGAGACACTGAAGCTTTCTTT
TRBJ2-3	TRBV7-3	TRBD1	CASSQDRGRWDTQYF	TGTGCCAGCAGCCAAGACAGGGGGCGTTGGGATACGCAGTATTTT
TRBJ2-1	TRBV27	TRBD2	CASSLSGGAYNEQFF	TGTGCCAGCAGTTTATCGGGGGGGGCCTACAATGAGCAGTTCTTC
TRBJ2-7	TRBV15	-	CATSRRRVPSYEQYF	TGTGCCACCAGCAGGAGGAGGGTTCCCTCCTACGAGCAGTACTTC
TRBJ1-2	TRBV6-5	-	CASSPLTGFDGYTF	TGTGCCAGCAGTCCGCTCACAGGGTTCGATGGCTACACCTTC
TRBJ1-1	TRBV7-9	TRBD1	CASSPSPGTGSALF	TGTGCCAGCAGCCCAAGTCCCGGGACAGGGTCAGCGCTCTTT
TRBJ1-4	TRBV6-5	TRBD1	CASRTGGEKLFF	TGTGCCAGCAGGACAGGGGGGGAAAAACTGTTTTTT
TRBJ1-2	TRBV9	TRBD1	CASSFRDSNYGYTF	TGTGCCAGCAGCTTCCGGGACAGCAACTATGGCTACACCTTC
TRBJ1-3	TRBV5-1	-	CASSSDTSGNTIYF	TGCGCCAGCAGCTCGGACACCTCTGGAAACACCATATATTTT